What follows are 24 T cell receptor beta chains derived from one specimen sequenced in a study of CD8+CD57+ T cells in acquired aplastic anemia. Researchers used genomic DNA as the template to profile TCR beta VDJ and CDR3. MiXCR, run by TCRdb on the reads, gives a single entry per CDR3 protein. Here the sample spans a few hundred thousand distinct CDR3 sequences, about 37% being singletons. The sequenced material came from sorted CD4+, CD8+, or CD8+CD57+ T cells (not recorded which) from PBMCs. The source of these receptors is a human donor in good health, serving as a control.

A note on this clonotype: A much larger clonotype is one base distant, so this may be a read error. This chain links TRBV6-1 with TRBJ1-2; D is uncertain. The length of the CDR3 is 15 residues. Germline CDR1 reads MNHNS; CDR2 reads SASEGT. This chain's CDR3 is CASSQGAIANYGHTF. In DNA, the CDR3 is TGTGCCAGCAGTCAAGGAGCCATAGCTAACTATGGCCACACCTTC.

The table lists this clonotype with many counts. This chain links TRBV5-1 with TRBJ1-1; D uncertain. From germline, CDR1 is SGHRS and CDR2 YFSETQ. CDR3 length: 14 residues. V was trimmed by 3 bases and J by 0 bases, leaving 9 bases between them. The CDR3 nucleotides are TGCGCCAGCAGCTCCCTCACGTTGAACACTGAAGCTTTCTTT. Its translation is CASSSLTLNTEAFF.

The chain combines TRBV3-1 with TRBJ1-2; D might be TRBD1 (6 bases). Germline CDR1 and CDR2: LGHDT and YNNKEL (reference sequence). V was cut by 4 bases and J by 3 bases, with 15 bases left in between. The CDR3 has 15 amino acids. CDR3 loop: CASSLGGRQDYGYTF. Written as DNA, the CDR3 is TGTGCCAGCAGCCTAGGGGGACGGCAGGACTATGGCTACACCTTC.

This clonotype was detected ten times or more. The chain has TRBV2 and TRBJ2-2, with TRBD1 matching 8 bases. There are 14 residues in the CDR3. Germline loops: CDR1 SNHLY, CDR2 FYNNEI. The ends lost 6 bases at V and 4 bases at J; junction bases unmatched: 4. The CDR3 DNA reads TGTGCCAGCAGGGTGACAGGGGTCACCGGGGAGCTGTTTTTT. It translates to CASRVTGVTGELFF.

This clonotype was found many times. V usage is TRBV11-2 and J usage is TRBJ2-7; D not certain. Trimming left V 1 base short and J 1 base short, with 11 bases between. The CDR3 has 15 residues. The germline V gene encodes CDR1 SGHAT and CDR2 FQNNGV. The CDR3 DNA sequence: TGTGCCAGCAGCTTAGTGGTCGGAGCATCCTACGAGCAGTACTTC. Translating it yields CASSLVVGASYEQYF.

The J gene is TRBJ1-1, the V gene TRBV15; tentatively, D is TRBD1 (6 bases). Trimming removed 1 base at V and 4 bases at J, with 7 bases between. CDR3 size: 13 residues. Germline V gene sequence: CDR1 LNHNV, CDR2 YYDKDF (reference sequence). The CDR3 region is CATSRAGATEAFF. CDR3 in DNA: TGTGCCACCAGCAGAGCGGGGGCCACTGAAGCTTTCTTT.

This clonotype was seen repeatedly, ten times or more. V is TRBV20-1 and J is TRBJ1-3; D call uncertain. Trimming left V 0 bases short and J 4 bases short, with 7 bases between. CDR1 is DFQATT, CDR2 SNEGSKA, per germline (reference sequence). The CDR3 spans 13 residues. The CDR3 nucleotides read TGCAGTGCTAGAGATCCGGGGGGAAACACCATATATTTT. This gives the protein CSARDPGGNTIYF.

Ten or more counts support this clonotype. The gene calls are TRBV24-1 and TRBJ2-3, with D possibly matching TRBD2 (6 bases). This CDR3 has 14 residues. The ends were cut back, 5 bases at V and 1 base at J, with 9 bases in the middle. The germline gives CDR1 KGHDR, CDR2 SFDVKD. CDR3 protein: CATSAPGGTDTQYF. For the CDR3, the DNA is TGTGCCACCAGTGCCCCGGGAGGCACAGATACGCAGTATTTT.

This clonotype was detected ten times or more. This chain links TRBV2 with TRBJ1-1, with 9 bases identical to TRBD1. Germline-derived CDR1 and CDR2 are SNHLY and FYNNEI. J was trimmed by 3 bases and V by 4 bases; bases with no gene match: 0. The CDR3 totals 13 residues. The CDR3 coding sequence is TGTGCCAGCAGTGGGGACAGGGACACTGAAGCTTTCTTT. It specifies CASSGDRDTEAFF.

Note on this clonotype: At one of its ends the junction is not consistent with the germline gene, which may arise from a read error. The V and J genes are TRBV25-1 and TRBJ1-1; TRBD1 matches at 9 bases. The V gene's germline CDR1 is MGHDK and CDR2 SYGVNS. CDR3 length: 14 residues. CDR3 nucleotide sequence: TGCGCCAGCAGGTGGGACAGGGCCGACACTGAAGCTTTCTTT. Translating it yields CASRWDRADTEAFF. The full variable domain, rest sourced from reference TRBV25-1 and TRBJ1-1, is EADIYQTPRYLVIGTGKKITLECSQTMGHDKMYWYQQDPGMELHLIHYSYGVNSTEKGDLSSESTVSRIRTEHFPLTLESARPSHTSQYLCASRWDRADTEAFFGQGTRLTVV.

A remark on this clonotype: A much bigger clone sits one base away, suggesting this may be a read error. The V call is TRBV20-1, the J call TRBJ1-1, with D hard to call. This CDR3 contains 11 residues. Trimming removed 7 bases from V and 5 bases from J, with 11 bases in between. The germline CDR1 and CDR2 sequences are DFQATT and SNEGSKA (reference sequence). The CDR3 reads CSGGRGTEAFF. DNA for the CDR3: TGCAGTGGAGGACGGGGTACTGAAGCTTTCTTT.

This clonotype was picked up many times. This chain uses TRBV6-5 with TRBJ1-5; 8 bases map to TRBD1. The junction had 7 bases not matched to a gene; V was cut back by 4 bases and J by 5 bases. CDR1 and CDR2 (germline): MNHEY, SVGAGI. The length of the CDR3 is 15 residues. This chain's CDR3 is CASSWTGISDQPQHF. CDR3 sequence (DNA): TGTGCCAGCAGTTGGACAGGGATATCTGATCAGCCCCAGCATTTT.

Ten or more counts support this clonotype. V and J are TRBV6-5 and TRBJ2-5; no firm D call. With 2 bases removed from V and 3 bases from J, the gap between germline ends came to 4 bases. Per the germline V gene, CDR1 is MNHEY and CDR2 is SVGAGI. The CDR3 loop spans 12 amino acids. CDR3 sequence (DNA): TGTGCCAGCAGTTACGCGGAAGAGACCCAGTACTTC. This codes for CASSYAEETQYF.

Many counts were recorded for this clonotype. V usage is TRBV12-3 or TRBV12-4 and J usage is TRBJ1-1; no clear D gene. The CDR3 runs 12 residues. V lost 6 bases and J lost 6, with 11 bases in between. The CDR3 is CASRTSRSEAFF. DNA of the CDR3: TGTGCCAGCAGGACATCTCGGTCTGAAGCTTTCTTT.

This clonotype was counted a few times. J is TRBJ1-3 and V is TRBV20-1; D ambiguous. Germline V gene sequence: CDR1 DFQATT, CDR2 SNEGSKA (reference sequence). CDR3 length: 16 residues. Trimming left V 3 bases short and J 4 bases short, with 19 bases between. In DNA form, the CDR3 reads TGCAGTGCTAGTTTCCTGGCGTCAGTCTCCGGAAACACCATATATTTT. This translates into CSASFLASVSGNTIYF.

In this sample, this clonotype turned up a few times. The V gene is TRBV7-2, the J gene TRBJ2-5, with 9 bases identical to TRBD2. V shed 5 bases and J 3 bases; nucleotides not matched to a gene: 16. This CDR3 comprises 18 residues. Germline CDR1 reads SGHTA; CDR2 reads FQGNSA. The CDR3 bases are TGTGCCAGCAGCGTCGGGAGCTATAGCGGGGGTTCCAAAGAGACCCAGTACTTC. It translates to CASSVGSYSGGSKETQYF.

This clonotype was counted ten times or more. The chain links TRBV9 to TRBJ2-3; 12 nucleotides agree with TRBD2. Trimming at V came to 0 bases and at J to 0 bases, leaving 2 bases not matched to a gene. CDR1 and CDR2 from the germline V gene are SGDLS and YYNGEE. CDR3 length equals 17 residues. CDR3 residues: CASSVVGTSGSTDTQYF. CDR3 in DNA: TGTGCCAGCAGCGTAGTGGGGACTAGCGGGAGCACAGATACGCAGTATTTT.

The table lists this clonotype with a few counts. Germline is not matched at one junction end, which may reflect a read error. The chain has TRBV6-4 and TRBJ2-2; tentatively, D is TRBD2 (6 bases). The CDR3 has 14 amino acids. From germline, CDR1 is MRHNA and CDR2 SNTAGT. Written as DNA, the CDR3 is TGTGCCAGCAGGCAGAGCCTATACACCGGGGGGCTGTTTTTT. It encodes CASRQSLYTGGLFF.

At least ten counts were recorded for this clonotype. The chain combines TRBV9 with TRBJ2-7, with 10 bases fitting TRBD2. V trimming: 4 bases; J trimming: 4 bases; junction bases outside the gene matches: 5. Germline values: CDR1 SGDLS, CDR2 YYNGEE. This CDR3 contains 14 residues. In DNA, the CDR3 is TGTGCCAGCAGCCGGGCTAGCGGGAGTTACGAGCAGTACTTC. Its translation is CASSRASGSYEQYF.

This clonotype was observed a handful of times. CDR3 in DNA: TGTGCCAGCAGTGAAGCGGGGGGACAGCCCCAGCATTTT. This gives the protein CASSEAGGQPQHF. The chain is built from TRBV6-1 and TRBJ1-5, with D tentatively TRBD1 (5 bases). V lost 0 bases to trimming and J lost 7 bases, with 7 bases between them. The CDR3 length is 13 residues. From germline, CDR1 is MNHNS and CDR2 SASEGT.

This clonotype was detected many times. This chain links TRBV29-1 with TRBJ1-1, with D unresolved. Germline CDR1 and CDR2: SQVTM and ANQGSEA. This CDR3 is built from 11 residues. Trimming stripped 7 bases from V and 5 bases from J, with 11 bases between. In nucleotides, the CDR3 is TGCAGCGCTTGGACTTCAACTGAAGCTTTCTTT. This translates into CSAWTSTEAFF.

At least ten counts were recorded for this clonotype. This chain joins TRBV12-3 or TRBV12-4 and TRBJ1-2, with TRBD1 matching over 7 bases. The CDR3 is 13 amino acids. Unmatched junction bases numbered 5, after V lost 3 bases and J lost 7 bases. CDR3 in DNA: TGTGCCAGCAGTTTCCCTTCAGGGGGTGGCTACACCTTC. Encoded protein: CASSFPSGGGYTF.

V is TRBV5-1 and J is TRBJ1-2; no clear D. CDR3 size: 14 residues. Trimming took 0 bases from V and 1 from J, leaving 7 bases between them. The germline CDR1 and CDR2 sequences are SGHRS and YFSETQ. The CDR3 nucleotides read TGCGCCAGCAGCTTGGAACCAATTAACTATGGCTACACCTTC. This sequence encodes CASSLEPINYGYTF.

This clonotype was counted a few times. V usage is TRBV19 and J usage is TRBJ1-6; possible D gene TRBD1, 5 bases. The CDR3 has 13 residues. CDR1 LNHDA and CDR2 SQIVND come from the germline V gene (reference sequence). Trimming left V 1 base short and J 9 bases short, with 7 bases between. The CDR3 is CASSIGGTSPLHF. The CDR3 region has the DNA TGTGCCAGTAGTATAGGGGGCACTTCACCCCTCCACTTT.